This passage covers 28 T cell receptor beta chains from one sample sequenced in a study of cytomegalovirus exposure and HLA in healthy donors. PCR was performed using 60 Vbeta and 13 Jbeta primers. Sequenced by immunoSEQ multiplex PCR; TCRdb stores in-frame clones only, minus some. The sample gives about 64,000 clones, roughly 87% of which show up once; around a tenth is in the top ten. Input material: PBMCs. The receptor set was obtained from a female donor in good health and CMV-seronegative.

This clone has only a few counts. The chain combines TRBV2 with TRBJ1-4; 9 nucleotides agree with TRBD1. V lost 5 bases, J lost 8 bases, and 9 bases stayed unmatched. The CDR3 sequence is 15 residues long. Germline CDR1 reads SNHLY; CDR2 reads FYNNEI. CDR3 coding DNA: TGTGCCAGCAGTACAGGACAGGGGTTTCGGGAAAAACTGTTTTTT. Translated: CASSTGQGFREKLFF. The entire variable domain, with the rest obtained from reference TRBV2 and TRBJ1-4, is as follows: EPEVTQTPSHQVTQMGQEVILRCVPISNHLYFYWYRQILGQKVEFLVSFYNNEISEKSEIFDDQFSVERPDGSNFTLKIRSTKLEDSAMYFCASSTGQGFREKLFFGSGTQLSVL.

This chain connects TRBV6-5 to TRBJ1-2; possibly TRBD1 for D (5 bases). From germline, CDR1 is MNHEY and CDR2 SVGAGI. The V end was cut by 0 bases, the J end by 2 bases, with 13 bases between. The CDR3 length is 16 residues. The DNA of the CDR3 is TGTGCCAGCAGTTACTCGCACAGGCGACTCAACTATGGCTACACCTTC. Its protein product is CASSYSHRRLNYGYTF.

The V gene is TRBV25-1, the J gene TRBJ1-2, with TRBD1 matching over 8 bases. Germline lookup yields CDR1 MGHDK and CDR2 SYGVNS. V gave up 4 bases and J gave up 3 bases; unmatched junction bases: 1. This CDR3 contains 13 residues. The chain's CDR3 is CASSVDRDYGYTF. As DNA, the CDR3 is TGTGCCAGCAGTGTGGACAGGGACTATGGCTACACCTTC.

CDR3 residues: CATSRDTGSYGYTF. The CDR3 bases are TGTGCCACCAGCAGAGATACAGGGAGTTATGGCTACACCTTC. The rearrangement joins TRBV15 to TRBJ1-2; possible D gene TRBD1, 6 bases. Trimming pared 0 bases from V and 5 bases from J, leaving 10 bases between. CDR3 length: 14 residues. Germline V gene data show CDR1 as LNHNV and CDR2 as YYDKDF (reference sequence).

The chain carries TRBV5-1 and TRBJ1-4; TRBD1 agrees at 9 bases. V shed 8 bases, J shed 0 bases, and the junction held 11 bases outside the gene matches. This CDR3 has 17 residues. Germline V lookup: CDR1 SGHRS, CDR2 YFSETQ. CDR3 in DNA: TGCGCCAGTAGGCCGGGACAGGGAGAAGCAACTAATGAAAAACTGTTTTTT. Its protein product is CASRPGQGEATNEKLFF.

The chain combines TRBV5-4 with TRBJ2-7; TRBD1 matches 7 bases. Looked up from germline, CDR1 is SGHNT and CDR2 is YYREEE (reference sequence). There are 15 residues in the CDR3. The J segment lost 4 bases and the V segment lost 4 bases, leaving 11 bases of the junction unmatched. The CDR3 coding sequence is TGTGCCAGCAGCATACAGGGGCGCGCGTTTTACGAGCAGTACTTC. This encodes CASSIQGRAFYEQYF.

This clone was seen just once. The CDR3 here is CASSLGGTVYQPQHF. Written as DNA, the CDR3 is TGCGCCAGCAGCTTGGGAGGGACTGTATATCAGCCCCAGCATTTT. The chain employs TRBV5-1 and TRBJ1-5, with a weak D call TRBD1 (5 bases). Germline V gene data show CDR1 as SGHRS and CDR2 as YFSETQ. The CDR3 consists of 15 residues. Trimming pared 0 bases from V and 5 bases from J, leaving 12 bases between. The whole variable domain, filled in from reference TRBV5-1 and TRBJ1-5, reads KAGVTQTPRYLIKTRGQQVTLSCSPISGHRSVSWYQQTPGQGLQFLFEYFSETQRNKGNFPGRFSGRQFSNSRSEMNVSTLELGDSALYLCASSLGGTVYQPQHFGDGTRLSIL.

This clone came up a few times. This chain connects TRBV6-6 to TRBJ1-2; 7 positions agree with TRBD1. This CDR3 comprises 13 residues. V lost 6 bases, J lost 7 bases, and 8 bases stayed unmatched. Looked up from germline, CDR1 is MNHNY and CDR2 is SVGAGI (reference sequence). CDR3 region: CASSPDRALGYTF. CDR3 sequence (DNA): TGTGCCAGCAGCCCTGACAGGGCCCTTGGCTACACCTTC.

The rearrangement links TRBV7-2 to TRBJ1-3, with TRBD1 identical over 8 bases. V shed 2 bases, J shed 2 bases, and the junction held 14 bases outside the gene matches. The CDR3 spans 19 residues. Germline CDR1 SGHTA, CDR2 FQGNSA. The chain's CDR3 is CASSLRSGTGAIAGNTIYF. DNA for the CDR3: TGTGCCAGCAGCTTAAGATCCGGGACAGGCGCAATTGCTGGAAACACCATATATTTT.

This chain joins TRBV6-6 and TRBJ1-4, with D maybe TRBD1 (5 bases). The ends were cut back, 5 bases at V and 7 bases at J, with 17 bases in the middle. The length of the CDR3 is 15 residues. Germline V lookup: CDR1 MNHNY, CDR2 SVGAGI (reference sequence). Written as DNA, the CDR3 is TGTGCCAGCAGTAGGACCTTTGGGGGGTCTGAAAAACTGTTTTTT. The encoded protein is CASSRTFGGSEKLFF.

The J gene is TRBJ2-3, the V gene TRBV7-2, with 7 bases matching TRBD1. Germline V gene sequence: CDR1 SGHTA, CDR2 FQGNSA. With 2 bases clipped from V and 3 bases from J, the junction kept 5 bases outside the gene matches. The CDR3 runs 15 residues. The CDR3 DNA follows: TGTGCCAGCAGCTTAAAGCAGGGACAGACAGATACGCAGTATTTT. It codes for CASSLKQGQTDTQYF.

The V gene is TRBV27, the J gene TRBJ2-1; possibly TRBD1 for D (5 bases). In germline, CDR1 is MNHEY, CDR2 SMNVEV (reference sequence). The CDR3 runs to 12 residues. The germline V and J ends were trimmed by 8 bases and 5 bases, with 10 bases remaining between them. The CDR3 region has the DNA TGTGCCAGCCTTACAGGAGACAATGAGCAGTTCTTC. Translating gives CASLTGDNEQFF.

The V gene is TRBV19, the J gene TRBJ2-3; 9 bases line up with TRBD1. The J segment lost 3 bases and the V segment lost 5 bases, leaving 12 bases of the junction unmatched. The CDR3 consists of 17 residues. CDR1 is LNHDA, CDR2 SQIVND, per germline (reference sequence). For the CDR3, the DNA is TGTGCCAGTAGTCCCCTCGATTGGGGACAGGGAACAGATACGCAGTATTTT. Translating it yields CASSPLDWGQGTDTQYF. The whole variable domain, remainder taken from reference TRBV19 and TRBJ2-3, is DGGITQSPKYLFRKEGQNVTLSCEQNLNHDAMYWYRQDPGQGLRLIYYSQIVNDFQKGDIAEGYSVSREKKESFPLTVTSAQKNPTAFYLCASSPLDWGQGTDTQYFGPGTRLTVL.

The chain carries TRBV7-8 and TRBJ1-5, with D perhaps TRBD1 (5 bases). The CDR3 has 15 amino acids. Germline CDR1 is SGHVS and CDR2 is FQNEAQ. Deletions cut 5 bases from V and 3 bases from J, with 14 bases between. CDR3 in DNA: TGTGCCAGCAGCGCACTCCAGGGTCCCAATCAGCCCCAGCATTTT. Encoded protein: CASSALQGPNQPQHF.

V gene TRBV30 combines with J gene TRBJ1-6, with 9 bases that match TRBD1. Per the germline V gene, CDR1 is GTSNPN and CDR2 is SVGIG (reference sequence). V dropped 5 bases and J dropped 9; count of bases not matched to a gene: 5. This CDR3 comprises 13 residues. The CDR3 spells CAWSTGGTSPLHF. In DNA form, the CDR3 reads TGTGCCTGGTCGACAGGGGGGACTTCACCCCTCCACTTT.

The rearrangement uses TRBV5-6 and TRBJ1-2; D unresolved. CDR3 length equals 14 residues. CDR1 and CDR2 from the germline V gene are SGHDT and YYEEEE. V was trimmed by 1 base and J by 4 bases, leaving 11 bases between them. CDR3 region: CASSLKEQLYGYTF. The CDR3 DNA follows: TGTGCCAGCAGCTTGAAGGAACAGCTCTATGGCTACACCTTC.

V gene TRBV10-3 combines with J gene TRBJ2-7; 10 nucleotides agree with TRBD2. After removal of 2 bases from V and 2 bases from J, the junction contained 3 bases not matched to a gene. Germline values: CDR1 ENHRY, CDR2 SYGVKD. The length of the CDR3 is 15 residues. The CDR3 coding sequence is TGTGCCATCAGTGAGAGCGGGGGGGCCACCTACGAGCAGTACTTC. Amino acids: CAISESGGATYEQYF.

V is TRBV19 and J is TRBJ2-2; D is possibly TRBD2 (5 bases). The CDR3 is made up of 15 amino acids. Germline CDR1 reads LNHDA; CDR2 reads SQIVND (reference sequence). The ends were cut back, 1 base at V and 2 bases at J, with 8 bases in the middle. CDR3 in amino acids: CASSIGGFNTGELFF. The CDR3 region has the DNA TGTGCCAGTAGTATAGGCGGGTTTAACACCGGGGAGCTGTTTTTT.

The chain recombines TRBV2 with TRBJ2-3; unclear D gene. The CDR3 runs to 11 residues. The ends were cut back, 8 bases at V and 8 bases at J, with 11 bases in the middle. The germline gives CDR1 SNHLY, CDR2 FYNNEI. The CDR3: CASPDSSTQYF. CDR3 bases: TGTGCCAGCCCCGATAGCAGTACGCAGTATTTT.

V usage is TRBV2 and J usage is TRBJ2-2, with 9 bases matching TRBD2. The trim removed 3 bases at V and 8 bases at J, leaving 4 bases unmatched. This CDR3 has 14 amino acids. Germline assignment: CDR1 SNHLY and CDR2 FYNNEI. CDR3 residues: CASSEWLAGGELFF. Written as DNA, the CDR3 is TGTGCCAGCAGTGAGTGGCTAGCGGGAGGGGAGCTGTTTTTT.

CDR3 coding DNA: TGTGCCACCAGCAGACCGGACAGGGCCGGATACGAGCAGTACTTC. Residues: CATSRPDRAGYEQYF. The chain links TRBV15 to TRBJ2-7; 8 bases match TRBD1. J lost 4 bases, V lost 2 bases, and 7 bases had no gene match. Germline CDR1 LNHNV, CDR2 YYDKDF (reference sequence). The CDR3 loop spans 15 amino acids.

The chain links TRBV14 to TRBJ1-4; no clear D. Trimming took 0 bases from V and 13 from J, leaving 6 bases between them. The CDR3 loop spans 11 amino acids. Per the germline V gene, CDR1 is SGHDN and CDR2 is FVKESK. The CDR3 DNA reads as TGTGCCAGCAGCCAAGAGAGGGCACTGTTTTTT. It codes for CASSQERALFF. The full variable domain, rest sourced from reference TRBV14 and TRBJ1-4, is EAGVTQFPSHSVIEKGQTVTLRCDPISGHDNLYWYRRVMGKEIKFLLHFVKESKQDESGMPNNRFLAERTGGTYSTLKVQPAELEDSGVYFCASSQERALFFGSGTQLSVL.

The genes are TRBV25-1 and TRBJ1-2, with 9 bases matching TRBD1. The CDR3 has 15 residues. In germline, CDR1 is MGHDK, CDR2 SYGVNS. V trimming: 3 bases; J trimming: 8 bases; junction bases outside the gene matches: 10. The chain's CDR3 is CASSELNTGGGGYTF. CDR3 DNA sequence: TGTGCCAGCAGTGAGCTAAATACAGGGGGCGGAGGCTACACCTTC.

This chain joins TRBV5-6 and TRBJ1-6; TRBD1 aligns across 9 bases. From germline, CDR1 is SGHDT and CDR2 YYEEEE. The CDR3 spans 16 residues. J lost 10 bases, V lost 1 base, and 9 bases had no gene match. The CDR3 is CASSLTGGVHRSPLHF. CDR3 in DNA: TGTGCCAGCAGCTTGACAGGGGGCGTCCATAGATCACCCCTCCACTTT.

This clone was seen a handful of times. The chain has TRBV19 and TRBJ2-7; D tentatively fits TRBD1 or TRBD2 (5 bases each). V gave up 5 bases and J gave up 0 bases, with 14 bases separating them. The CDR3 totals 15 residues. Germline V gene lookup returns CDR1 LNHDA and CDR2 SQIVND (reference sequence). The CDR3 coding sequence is TGTGCCAGTAGTGTAGGGGTGGGAGCCTCCTACGAGCAGTACTTC. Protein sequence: CASSVGVGASYEQYF.

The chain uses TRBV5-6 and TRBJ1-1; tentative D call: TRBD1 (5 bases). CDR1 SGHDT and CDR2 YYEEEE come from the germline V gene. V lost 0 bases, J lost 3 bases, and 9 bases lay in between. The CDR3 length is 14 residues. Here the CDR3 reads CASSLDQGYTEAFF. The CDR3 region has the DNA TGTGCCAGCAGCTTGGACCAGGGTTACACTGAAGCTTTCTTT.

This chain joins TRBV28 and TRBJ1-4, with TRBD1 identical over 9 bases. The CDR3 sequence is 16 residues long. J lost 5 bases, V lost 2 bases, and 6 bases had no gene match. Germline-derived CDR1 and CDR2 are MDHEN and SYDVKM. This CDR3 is CASSLPSGTGNEKLFF. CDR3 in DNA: TGTGCCAGCAGTTTACCTTCCGGGACAGGGAATGAAAAACTGTTTTTT.

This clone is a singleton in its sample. CDR3 sequence reads: CASSEQDSGNTIYF. For the CDR3, the DNA is TGTGCCAGCTCAGAACAAGACTCTGGAAACACCATATATTTT. The V gene is TRBV18, the J gene TRBJ1-3; D is ambiguous. V was pared by 5 bases and J by 0 bases, with 8 bases between. This CDR3 spans 14 amino acids. In germline, CDR1 is KGHSH, CDR2 LQKENI.